Shown below are 22 T cell receptor beta chains from a single sample sequenced in a study of CD8+ T cells in alopecia areata. Extraction and reverse transcription of RNA yielded cDNA as the sequencing template. TCRdb's copy holds only in-frame clones and misses some; the assay was immunoSEQ multiplex PCR. The sample lists hundreds of thousands of clones, 57% seen once, with approximately 0.45% in the top ten. Source: CD4+ T cells sorted from blood, taken at week 0. Receptors originate from a human donor with alopecia areata.

This clone was observed a few times. This sequence joins TRBV6-5 and TRBJ2-7; D is perhaps TRBD1 or TRBD2 (5 bases each). Trimming cost V 3 bases and J 5 bases, with 11 bases left between them. The CDR3 contains 13 residues. The germline V gene encodes CDR1 MNHEY and CDR2 SVGAGI. CDR3 DNA sequence: TGTGCCAGCAGTTATCTGGGACCCGACGAGCAGTACTTC. As protein: CASSYLGPDEQYF.

The J gene is TRBJ1-6, the V gene TRBV5-1; 12 bases align to TRBD1. The CDR3 length is 13 residues. V lost 7 bases and J lost 9; bases outside the gene matches: 2. Germline CDR1 is SGHRS and CDR2 is YFSETQ. This CDR3 is CASGTGGVSPLHF. DNA of the CDR3: TGCGCCAGCGGGACAGGGGGCGTTTCACCCCTCCACTTT.

The rearrangement links TRBV2 to TRBJ1-5, with 7 positions matching TRBD1. The V and J ends lost 6 bases and 2 bases, in that order; junction bases with no gene match: 4. From germline, CDR1 is SNHLY and CDR2 FYNNEI. This CDR3 region has 14 residues. CDR3 nucleotide sequence: TGTGCCAGCAGCTCAGGACAGGGCAATCAGCCCCAGCATTTT. It codes for CASSSGQGNQPQHF.

This clone was detected only a few times. The chain is built from TRBV30 and TRBJ2-1; D uncertain. Germline CDR1 and CDR2: GTSNPN and SVGIG (reference sequence). Deletions cut 4 bases from V and 2 bases from J, with 9 bases between. The CDR3 is 13 amino acids. The CDR3 region is CAWTSFPYNEQFF. In DNA form, the CDR3 reads TGTGCCTGGACCTCGTTTCCCTACAATGAGCAGTTCTTC. Full variable domain (outside the CDR3, taken from reference TRBV30 and TRBJ2-1): SQTIHQWPATLVQPVGSPLSLECTVEGTSNPNLYWYRQAAGRGLQLLFYSVGIGQISSEVPQNLSASRPQDRQFILSSKKLLLSDSGFYLCAWTSFPYNEQFFGPGTRLTVL.

This chain links TRBV2 with TRBJ1-1; D ambiguous. Germline CDR1 and CDR2: SNHLY and FYNNEI. Trimming took off 7 bases at V and 0 bases at J, with 6 bases between the two ends. The CDR3 contains 12 residues. DNA for the CDR3: TGTGCCAGCACCATCTTGAACACTGAAGCTTTCTTT. Its protein product is CASTILNTEAFF.

For the CDR3, the DNA is TGTGCCAGCACCCCGGGGGTAGACTACGAGCAGTACTTC. Translated, it gives CASTPGVDYEQYF. This chain links TRBV6-1 with TRBJ2-7, with D possibly matching TRBD2 (6 bases). The CDR3 runs 13 residues. The V gene's germline CDR1 is MNHNS and CDR2 SASEGT. Trimming shortened V by 7 bases and J by 3 bases, and 13 bases separated the two germline ends.

This chain connects TRBV6-1 to TRBJ1-1; a possible D gene is TRBD1 (5 bases). This CDR3 spans 12 amino acids. Germline V gene lookup returns CDR1 MNHNS and CDR2 SASEGT. Trimming took 7 bases from V and 4 from J, leaving 10 bases between them. CDR3 nucleotide sequence: TGTGCCAGCACCAGGGTGGGCACTGAAGCTTTCTTT. Translated: CASTRVGTEAFF.

In this sample, this clone turned up a few times. The chain joins TRBV30 to TRBJ1-5; D is undetermined. Trimming left V 1 base short and J 4 bases short, with 8 bases between. This CDR3 has 13 amino acids. In germline, CDR1 is GTSNPN, CDR2 SVGIG (reference sequence). CDR3 in DNA: TGTGCCTGGAGTGAAGGGATGAATCAGCCCCAGCATTTT. Translation gives CAWSEGMNQPQHF.

This rearrangement joins TRBV29-1 to TRBJ1-6; D may be TRBD1 (6 bases). Between the trimmed V and J ends, which lost 2 bases and 9 bases, there was a span of 20 bases. The CDR3 has 16 amino acids. Germline loops: CDR1 SQVTM, CDR2 ANQGSEA. CDR3 nucleotide sequence: TGCAGCGTTGAACGTTTGGTTATGGACAGTGGTTCACCCCTCCACTTT. Amino acids: CSVERLVMDSGSPLHF.

This clone was found a few times. The rearrangement joins TRBV6-1 to TRBJ2-7, with D perhaps TRBD1 (6 bases). Germline V gene data show CDR1 as MNHNS and CDR2 as SASEGT. The CDR3 extends over 14 amino acids. V was shortened by 8 bases and J by 2 bases, with 16 bases between the two germline ends. The CDR3: CASGQGTLAYEQYF. CDR3 nucleotide sequence: TGTGCCAGCGGTCAGGGGACCTTAGCCTACGAGCAGTACTTC.

J is TRBJ2-1 and V is TRBV30, with no clear D. This CDR3 is built from 12 residues. Trimming pared 2 bases from V and 7 bases from J, leaving 9 bases between. In germline, CDR1 is GTSNPN, CDR2 SVGIG (reference sequence). CDR3 nucleotide sequence: TGTGCCTGGAGTTCCCTAGTTAATGAGCAGTTCTTC. Translated, it gives CAWSSLVNEQFF.

This chain connects TRBV30 to TRBJ1-3; D is ambiguous. The CDR3 totals 15 residues. V shed 1 base and J shed 0 bases, with 10 bases lying between them. From germline, CDR1 is GTSNPN and CDR2 SVGIG (reference sequence). CDR3 in amino acids: CAWSGISSSGNTIYF. As DNA, the CDR3 is TGTGCCTGGAGTGGAATCTCGAGCTCTGGAAACACCATATATTTT.

This chain connects TRBV7-9 to TRBJ2-3; D gene uncertain. V was cut by 3 bases and J by 8 bases, with 27 bases left in between. CDR3 length: 18 amino acids. Germline assignment: CDR1 SEHNR and CDR2 FQNEAQ (reference sequence). As DNA, the CDR3 is TGTGCCAGCAGCTTCAATCTCCCGTTCCCCATCCGCCTTGGTACGCAGTATTTT. Translating gives CASSFNLPFPIRLGTQYF.

This rearrangement joins TRBV30 to TRBJ2-5; 7 positions match TRBD1. Losses at the gene ends were 0 bases for V and 5 bases for J; bases not matched to a gene: 6. Germline CDR1 and CDR2: GTSNPN and SVGIG (reference sequence). The CDR3 runs to 14 residues. CDR3 loop: CAWSVQGTRETQYF. The DNA of the CDR3 is TGTGCCTGGAGTGTACAGGGGACGCGGGAGACCCAGTACTTC.

The chain couples TRBV5-6 to TRBJ1-2, with D perhaps matching TRBD1 (5 bases). From germline, CDR1 is SGHDT and CDR2 YYEEEE. The CDR3 runs to 14 residues. Trimming shortened V by 4 bases and J by 3 bases, and 13 bases separated the two germline ends. In nucleotides, the CDR3 is TGTGCCAGCAGCCCCCACGCAGGGTACTATGGCTACACCTTC. It translates to CASSPHAGYYGYTF.

This clone showed up just a few times. This chain connects TRBV30 to TRBJ1-1; D is uncertain. This CDR3 spans 11 amino acids. V lost 3 bases and J 6 bases, leaving 8 bases between the germline ends. The germline V gene has CDR1 GTSNPN and CDR2 SVGIG (reference sequence). CDR3 DNA: TGTGCCTGGAGGAGATCGGCTGAAGCTTTCTTT. Residues: CAWRRSAEAFF. Combining the CDR3 with reference TRBV30 and TRBJ1-1 gives the whole variable domain SQTIHQWPATLVQPVGSPLSLECTVEGTSNPNLYWYRQAAGRGLQLLFYSVGIGQISSEVPQNLSASRPQDRQFILSSKKLLLSDSGFYLCAWRRSAEAFFGQGTRLTVV.

The rearrangement joins TRBV6-5 to TRBJ1-3, with D possibly being TRBD1 (5 bases). The V end was cut by 6 bases, the J end by 2 bases, with 14 bases between. The CDR3 is 15 amino acids. Germline CDR1 and CDR2: MNHEY and SVGAGI. CDR3 sequence: CASRYAGNTGNTIYF. The CDR3 nucleotides read TGTGCCAGCAGATACGCAGGGAACACTGGAAACACCATATATTTT.

The genes are TRBV4-1 and TRBJ1-2; D unclear. CDR3 length equals 19 residues. Trimming shortened V by 6 bases and J by 5 bases, and 31 bases separated the two germline ends. Germline V gene data show CDR1 as MGHRA and CDR2 as YSYEKL. The CDR3 nucleotides are TGCGCCAGCAGGCCAAGCCGTAACGGAGGACTCCAGAATGGGTATGGCTACACCTTC. It codes for CASRPSRNGGLQNGYGYTF.

The chain carries TRBV30 and TRBJ1-1; 7 bases line up with TRBD1. V was pared by 1 base and J by 10 bases, with 9 bases of the junction left unmatched. Germline CDR1 is GTSNPN and CDR2 is SVGIG (reference sequence). CDR3 size: 13 residues. The CDR3 reads CAWSAGQRIAAFF. The CDR3 DNA follows: TGTGCCTGGAGTGCGGGACAGAGGATCGCAGCTTTCTTT.

The V and J genes are TRBV5-1 and TRBJ2-7; D possibly uses TRBD1 or TRBD2 (6 bases each). V was clipped by 2 bases and J by 4 bases, with 19 bases between them. CDR1 is SGHRS and CDR2 is YFSETQ in the germline V gene. This CDR3 region has 16 residues. The CDR3 coding sequence is TGCGCCAGCAGCTTCTTCCGGGGGCGCACACCTTACGAGCAGTACTTC. As protein: CASSFFRGRTPYEQYF.

The chain has TRBV7-3 and TRBJ2-2; D not certain. V was shortened by 0 bases and J by 1 base, with 12 bases between the two germline ends. Germline CDR1 is SGHTA and CDR2 is FQGTGA. This CDR3 has 17 residues. CDR3 sequence (DNA): TGTGCCAGCAGCTTAACCGTTGATCGCCTGAACACCGGGGAGCTGTTTTTT. Its translation: CASSLTVDRLNTGELFF.

A note on this clone: This sample also contains other DNA sequences that code for the same CDR3. The rearrangement uses TRBV9 and TRBJ1-1; no reliable D call. CDR3 size: 14 residues. CDR1 is SGDLS, CDR2 YYNGEE, per germline. Trimming removed 0 bases from V and 4 bases from J, with 10 bases in between. CDR3: CASSVVPEGTEAFF. Here the CDR3 DNA reads TGTGCCAGCAGCGTAGTGCCCGAGGGCACTGAAGCTTTCTTT. Looking up the rest from reference TRBV9 and TRBJ1-1 gives the full variable domain: DSGVTQTPKHLITATGQRVTLRCSPRSGDLSVYWYQQSLDQGLQFLIQYYNGEERAKGNILERFSAQQFPDLHSELNLSSLELGDSALYFCASSVVPEGTEAFFGQGTRLTVV.